Each of the 30 T cell receptor beta chains below was sequenced from the same sample in a study of shared clonotypes between healthy human individuals. Repertoires were generated with immunoSEQ multiplex PCR, while TCRdb's copy carries only in-frame clones and drops some. This table holds about 2.4 million clones, 80% to 95% found once. The material sequenced was naive CD4+ T cells from PBMCs. Indicated subset: CD45RA+ positively selected. Receptors were obtained from a man aged 18 to 29 in good health. Some clones in this sample may be carry-over from other donors' samples.

The rearrangement uses TRBV6-1 and TRBJ1-1; 9 bases match TRBD1. CDR3 length equals 13 residues. V gave up 8 bases and J gave up 1 base; unmatched junction bases: 2. The germline gives CDR1 MNHNS, CDR2 SASEGT. The CDR3 bases are TGTGCCAGCCAGGGACAGGGGAACACTGAAGCTTTCTTT. Its translation is CASQGQGNTEAFF.

J is TRBJ1-4 and V is TRBV6-1, with D possibly TRBD1 on 6 matching bases. The germline V gene has CDR1 MNHNS and CDR2 SASEGT. The CDR3 has 14 amino acids. The germline V and J ends were trimmed by 5 bases and 4 bases, with 11 bases remaining between them. CDR3 in DNA: TGTGCCAGCAGTCCCGACAGGATTAATGAAAAACTGTTTTTT. It translates to CASSPDRINEKLFF.

The V and J genes are TRBV6-1 and TRBJ1-5; D perhaps matches TRBD1 (5 bases). Deletions cut 11 bases from V and 3 bases from J, with 8 bases between. This CDR3 spans 11 amino acids. In germline, CDR1 is MNHNS, CDR2 SASEGT. CDR3 amino acids: CASGINQPQHF. The DNA of the CDR3 is TGTGCCTCAGGGATCAATCAGCCCCAGCATTTT.

J is TRBJ1-1 and V is TRBV4-1, with D possibly being TRBD1 (5 bases). This CDR3 has 14 amino acids. V was pared by 4 bases and J by 1 base, with 10 bases between. Germline CDR1 and CDR2: MGHRA and YSYEKL. CDR3 residues: CASSRGSENTEAFF. Here the CDR3 DNA reads TGCGCCAGCAGCCGGGGGTCCGAGAACACTGAAGCTTTCTTT.

The sample holds one count of this clone. Other DNA variants within this sample encode the same CDR3. This sequence joins TRBV5-4 and TRBJ2-3; a possible D gene is TRBD1 (5 bases). The CDR3 covers 13 residues. V lost 7 bases and J lost 6, with 15 bases in between. CDR1 and CDR2 from the germline V gene are SGHNT and YYREEE (reference sequence). The chain's CDR3 is CASSLDSGDTQYF. The CDR3 nucleotides are TGTGCCAGCTCCCTAGACAGTGGGGATACGCAGTATTTT.

Turning to this clone: Other DNA variants within this sample encode the same CDR3. The chain combines TRBV2 with TRBJ2-2, with no clear D. The germline V gene has CDR1 SNHLY and CDR2 FYNNEI. The CDR3 is made up of 14 amino acids. Trimming removed 1 base at V and 2 bases at J, with 5 bases between. The CDR3 region has the DNA TGTGCCAGCAGTGAAGGGGGAAACACCGGGGAGCTGTTTTTT. It codes for CASSEGGNTGELFF. The full variable domain, with the rest looked up from reference TRBV2 and TRBJ2-2, is EPEVTQTPSHQVTQMGQEVILRCVPISNHLYFYWYRQILGQKVEFLVSFYNNEISEKSEIFDDQFSVERPDGSNFTLKIRSTKLEDSAMYFCASSEGGNTGELFFGEGSRLTVL.

V is TRBV2 and J is TRBJ2-7, with 7 bases fitting TRBD1. The CDR3 runs to 13 residues. The germline gives CDR1 SNHLY, CDR2 FYNNEI. The junction had 4 bases not matched to a gene; V was cut back by 6 bases and J by 2 bases. CDR3 protein: CASSTQGTYEQYF. CDR3 DNA: TGTGCCAGCAGCACACAGGGGACCTACGAGCAGTACTTC.

This chain connects TRBV18 to TRBJ1-4, with 8 bases identical to TRBD1. Germline CDR1 reads KGHSH; CDR2 reads LQKENI. The CDR3 spans 16 residues. After removal of 3 bases from V and 5 bases from J, the junction contained 8 bases not matched to a gene. The CDR3 DNA reads as TGTGCCAGCTCACCGACCGACAGGGGCGAAAATGAAAAACTGTTTTTT. Its protein is CASSPTDRGENEKLFF.

This chain uses TRBV19 with TRBJ1-2, with TRBD1 matching 7 bases. V dropped 4 bases and J dropped 1; count of bases not matched to a gene: 3. The germline gives CDR1 LNHDA, CDR2 SQIVND (reference sequence). This CDR3 is 14 amino acids long. CDR3 coding DNA: TGTGCCAGTAGTAGGGGACAGTATAACTATGGCTACACCTTC. Protein: CASSRGQYNYGYTF. Full variable domain (missing parts from reference TRBV19 and TRBJ1-2): DGGITQSPKYLFRKEGQNVTLSCEQNLNHDAMYWYRQDPGQGLRLIYYSQIVNDFQKGDIAEGYSVSREKKESFPLTVTSAQKNPTAFYLCASSRGQYNYGYTFGSGTRLTVV.

The rearrangement uses TRBV29-1 and TRBJ1-2; D is possibly TRBD1 (5 bases). V was trimmed by 4 bases and J by 8 bases, leaving 17 bases between them. CDR1 is SQVTM and CDR2 is ANQGSEA in the germline V gene. The CDR3 runs 13 residues. The CDR3 loop is CSVAQILQGGYTF. The CDR3 DNA reads TGCAGCGTTGCGCAGATTCTTCAGGGCGGCTACACCTTC.

In the case of this clone: Additional DNA sequences in this sample encode the identical CDR3. The rearrangement links TRBV7-3 to TRBJ2-3; D gene ambiguous. In germline, CDR1 is SGHTA, CDR2 FQGTGA. The CDR3 contains 14 residues. Trimming removed 0 bases from V and 2 bases from J, with 6 bases in between. The chain's CDR3 is CASSLTPATDTQYF. As DNA, the CDR3 is TGTGCCAGCAGCTTAACCCCCGCCACAGATACGCAGTATTTT.

The sample holds a few counts of this clone. Other DNA sequences within the sample encode an identical CDR3. The rearrangement links TRBV2 to TRBJ2-7; 8 nucleotides agree with TRBD1. The V and J ends lost 6 bases and 2 bases, in that order; junction bases with no gene match: 0. CDR1 and CDR2 (germline): SNHLY, FYNNEI. This CDR3 has 12 amino acids. CDR3 nucleotide sequence: TGTGCCAGCAGGGACAGGGCCTACGAGCAGTACTTC. Its protein product is CASRDRAYEQYF.

The chain employs TRBV29-1 and TRBJ2-1; D is possibly TRBD2 (6 bases). Germline CDR1 reads SQVTM; CDR2 reads ANQGSEA. Deletions cut 4 bases from V and 8 bases from J, with 21 bases between. The CDR3 extends over 15 amino acids. CDR3 in DNA: TGCAGCGTTGTCGGCATAACTAGCAGAGTCGATGAGCAGTTCTTC. This codes for CSVVGITSRVDEQFF.

This clone has only one observation. V usage is TRBV30 and J usage is TRBJ2-3; D unclear. The length of the CDR3 is 14 residues. V lost 5 bases and J lost 8, with 20 bases in between. Germline CDR1 and CDR2: GTSNPN and SVGIG (reference sequence). For the CDR3, the DNA is TGTGCCTGGGCCCTCCAGCCCCCAAGGAGTACGCAGTATTTT. Translated, it gives CAWALQPPRSTQYF. The whole variable domain, remainder taken from reference TRBV30 and TRBJ2-3, is SQTIHQWPATLVQPVGSPLSLECTVEGTSNPNLYWYRQAAGRGLQLLFYSVGIGQISSEVPQNLSASRPQDRQFILSSKKLLLSDSGFYLCAWALQPPRSTQYFGPGTRLTVL.

As regards this clone: The same CDR3 arises from other DNA sequences in this sample as well. V and J are TRBV18 and TRBJ1-4, with D unresolved. Trimming left V 6 bases short and J 0 bases short, with 8 bases between. In germline, CDR1 is KGHSH, CDR2 LQKENI. The CDR3 spans 14 residues. CDR3 loop: CASSPGATNEKLFF. CDR3 nucleotide sequence: TGTGCCAGCTCCCCCGGGGCAACTAATGAAAAACTGTTTTTT.

The rearrangement joins TRBV5-1 to TRBJ2-2, with 7 bases aligning to TRBD2. The CDR3 is 17 amino acids. Germline lookup yields CDR1 SGHRS and CDR2 YFSETQ. The V segment lost 0 bases and the J segment 0 bases; nucleotides outside the gene matches: 5. As DNA, the CDR3 is TGCGCCAGCAGCTTGGGAGGGCTAGCGGCGAACACCGGGGAGCTGTTTTTT. Protein: CASSLGGLAANTGELFF.

The V call is TRBV7-9, the J call TRBJ1-5; unclear D gene. Trimming took off 5 bases at V and 0 bases at J, with 11 bases between the two ends. This CDR3 has 15 residues. Germline CDR1 reads SEHNR; CDR2 reads FQNEAQ (reference sequence). The CDR3 sequence is CASSHDMTSNQPQHF. CDR3 DNA sequence: TGTGCCAGCAGCCACGACATGACTAGCAATCAGCCCCAGCATTTT.

The chain couples TRBV28 to TRBJ2-1, with TRBD1 matching 10 bases. The V gene's germline CDR1 is MDHEN and CDR2 SYDVKM. The CDR3 covers 15 residues. V trimming: 7 bases; J trimming: 4 bases; junction bases outside the gene matches: 7. This chain's CDR3 is CASNLPGQGYNEQFF. The DNA for the CDR3 is TGTGCCAGCAATCTCCCGGGACAGGGGTACAATGAGCAGTTCTTC.

The V call is TRBV18, the J call TRBJ1-3; TRBD1 matches at 7 bases. The CDR3 spans 15 residues. Germline V gives CDR1 KGHSH, CDR2 LQKENI. The trim removed 3 bases at V and 11 bases at J, leaving 13 bases unmatched. CDR3 DNA: TGTGCCAGCTCACCCACGCCCGGGACAGCGGAGGCCATATATTTT. Residues: CASSPTPGTAEAIYF.

The CDR3 here is CATSRGLADTDTQYF. The CDR3 DNA reads TGCGCCACCTCACGAGGACTAGCGGATACAGATACGCAGTATTTT. The chain combines TRBV5-1 with TRBJ2-3; TRBD2 matches at 10 bases. CDR3 length: 15 amino acids. V shed 9 bases and J 3 bases; nucleotides not matched to a gene: 10. Germline V gene sequence: CDR1 SGHRS, CDR2 YFSETQ.

J is TRBJ2-7 and V is TRBV4-3, with a tentative D call TRBD1 (5 bases). Trimming left V 1 base short and J 7 bases short, with 14 bases between. In germline, CDR1 is LGHNA, CDR2 YSLEER. The length of the CDR3 is 14 residues. The DNA for the CDR3 is TGCGCCAGCAGCCAAGGACAGAGAAGCCGGGAGCAGTACTTC. This encodes CASSQGQRSREQYF.

This clone was recorded only once. The CDR3 region is CASRVTSGSVEQYF. DNA for the CDR3: TGCGCCAGCAGAGTAACTAGCGGGAGTGTCGAGCAGTACTTC. The rearrangement joins TRBV5-1 to TRBJ2-7; TRBD2 matches at 11 bases. Trimming removed 5 bases from V and 6 bases from J; junction bases left unmatched: 7. Per the germline V gene, CDR1 is SGHRS and CDR2 is YFSETQ. The CDR3 sequence is 14 residues long.

The rearrangement joins TRBV6-6 to TRBJ2-1, with unresolved D. Germline assignment: CDR1 MNHNY and CDR2 SVGAGI (reference sequence). This CDR3 has 14 residues. With 6 bases removed from V and 6 bases from J, the gap between germline ends came to 15 bases. The CDR3, as DNA: TGTGCCAGCAGAGAGAACTACCAACCCAATGAGCAGTTCTTC. This gives the protein CASRENYQPNEQFF.

The chain couples TRBV7-3 to TRBJ2-2; D not resolved. V was cut by 1 base and J by 8 bases, with 17 bases left in between. Germline V gene data show CDR1 as SGHTA and CDR2 as FQGTGA. This CDR3 has 16 amino acids. This CDR3 is CASSLNDDVPRGELFF. CDR3 nucleotide sequence: TGTGCCAGCAGCTTAAATGACGACGTACCACGAGGGGAGCTGTTTTTT.

This chain uses TRBV18 with TRBJ1-2; no reliable D call. Germline V CDR1 and CDR2: KGHSH, LQKENI. CDR3 length equals 16 residues. The V end was cut by 0 bases, the J end by 6 bases, with 17 bases between. The CDR3 loop reads CASSPPYDAPPHGYTF. DNA of the CDR3: TGTGCCAGCTCACCACCCTACGACGCCCCCCCCCATGGCTACACCTTC.

This sequence joins TRBV20-1 and TRBJ2-7; 7 nucleotides match TRBD1. CDR1 DFQATT and CDR2 SNEGSKA come from the germline V gene (reference sequence). The CDR3 length is 11 residues. The CDR3 spells CRGQTSEEQYF. The CDR3 DNA follows: TGCAGGGGACAGACCTCTGAAGAGCAGTACTTC.

The chain is built from TRBV28 and TRBJ1-1; D gene ambiguous. The CDR3 is 13 amino acids. The germline gives CDR1 MDHEN, CDR2 SYDVKM. V was cut by 4 bases and J by 5 bases, with 11 bases left in between. For the CDR3, the DNA is TGTGCCAGCAGTTCTCTAGGATGGACTGAAGCTTTCTTT. Translating it yields CASSSLGWTEAFF.

This clone was observed a few times. V is TRBV6-1 and J is TRBJ1-1; the D is unclear. The germline CDR1 and CDR2 sequences are MNHNS and SASEGT. The ends were cut back, 1 base at V and 11 bases at J, with 5 bases in the middle. There are 10 residues in the CDR3. The CDR3 bases are TGTGCCAGCAGTGAAGGAAGTGCTTTCTTT. This codes for CASSEGSAFF.

CDR3 loop: CASSNLPQGPHAGELFF. The CDR3 region has the DNA TGTGCCAGCAGCAACCTACCACAGGGGCCCCATGCCGGGGAGCTGTTTTTT. This sequence joins TRBV11-2 and TRBJ2-2; 7 bases map to TRBD1. The CDR3 has 17 amino acids. The J segment lost 6 bases and the V segment lost 5 bases, leaving 15 bases of the junction unmatched. Germline V gene sequence: CDR1 SGHAT, CDR2 FQNNGV.

This rearrangement joins TRBV25-1 to TRBJ1-4; TRBD1 might be the D (6 bases). The CDR3 sequence is 16 residues long. Germline-derived CDR1 and CDR2 are MGHDK and SYGVNS. V lost 7 bases to trimming and J lost 4 bases, with 19 bases between them. CDR3 amino acids: CASTQDGGGGNEKLFF. For the CDR3, the DNA is TGTGCCAGCACCCAGGACGGGGGCGGGGGTAATGAAAAACTGTTTTTT.